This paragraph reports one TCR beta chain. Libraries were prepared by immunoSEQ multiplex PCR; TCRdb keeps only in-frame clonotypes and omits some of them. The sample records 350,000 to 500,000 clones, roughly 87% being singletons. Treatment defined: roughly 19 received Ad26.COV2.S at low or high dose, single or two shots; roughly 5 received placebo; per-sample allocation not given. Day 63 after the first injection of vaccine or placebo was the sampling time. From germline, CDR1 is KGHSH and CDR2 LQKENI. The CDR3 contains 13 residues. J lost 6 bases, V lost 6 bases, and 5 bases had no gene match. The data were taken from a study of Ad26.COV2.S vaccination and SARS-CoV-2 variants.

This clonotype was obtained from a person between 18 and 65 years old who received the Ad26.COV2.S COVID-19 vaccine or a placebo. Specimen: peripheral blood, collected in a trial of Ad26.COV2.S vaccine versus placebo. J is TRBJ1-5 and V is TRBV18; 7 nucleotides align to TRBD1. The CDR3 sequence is CASSTRGAQPQHF. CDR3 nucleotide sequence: TGTGCCAGCTCCACCAGGGGGGCTCAGCCCCAGCATTTT. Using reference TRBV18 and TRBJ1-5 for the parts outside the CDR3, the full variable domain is NAGVMQNPRHLVRRRGQEARLRCSPMKGHSHVYWYRQLPEEGLKFMVYLQKENIIDESGMPKERFSAEFPKEGPSILRIQQVVRGDSAAYFCASSTRGAQPQHFGDGTRLSIL.